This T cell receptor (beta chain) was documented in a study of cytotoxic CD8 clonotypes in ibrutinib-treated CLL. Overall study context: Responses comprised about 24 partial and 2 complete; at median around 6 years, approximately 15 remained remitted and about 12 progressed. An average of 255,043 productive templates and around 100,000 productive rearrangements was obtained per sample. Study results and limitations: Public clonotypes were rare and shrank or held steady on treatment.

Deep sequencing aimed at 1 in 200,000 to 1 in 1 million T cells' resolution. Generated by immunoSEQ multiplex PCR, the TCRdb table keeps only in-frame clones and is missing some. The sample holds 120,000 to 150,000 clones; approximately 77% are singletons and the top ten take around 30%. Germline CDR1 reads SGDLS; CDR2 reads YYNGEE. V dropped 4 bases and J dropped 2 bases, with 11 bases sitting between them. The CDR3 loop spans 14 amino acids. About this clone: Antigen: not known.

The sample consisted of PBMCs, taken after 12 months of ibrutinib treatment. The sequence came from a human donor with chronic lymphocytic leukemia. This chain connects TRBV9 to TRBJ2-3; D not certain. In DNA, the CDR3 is TGTGCCAGCAGCCCGAGGACGGCCACAGATACGCAGTATTTT. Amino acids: CASSPRTATDTQYF.